This TCR beta chain was captured in a study of PD-1 blockade in classical Hodgkin lymphoma. Profiling relied on immunoSEQ multiplex PCR, and the TCRdb table lists in-frame clones only, not all of them. The data hold about 40,000 clones, with about 89% observed a single time. The CDR3 runs to 13 residues. Germline V CDR1 and CDR2: LGHNT, FRNRAP. The ends were cut back, 3 bases at V and 7 bases at J, with 13 bases in the middle. Each patient relapsed following autologous stem cell transplantation, and prior brentuximab vedotin exposure differed. The chain has TRBV12-5 and TRBJ2-7; D is perhaps TRBD2 (6 bases). The clonotype was recovered from a human donor with classical Hodgkin lymphoma. Here the sequenced sample was peripheral blood mononuclear cells (PBMCs), taken at baseline. In DNA form, the CDR3 reads TGTGCTAGTGGTTTCGCGGAGGGCGGAGAGCAGTACTTC. Encoded protein: CASGFAEGGEQYF.